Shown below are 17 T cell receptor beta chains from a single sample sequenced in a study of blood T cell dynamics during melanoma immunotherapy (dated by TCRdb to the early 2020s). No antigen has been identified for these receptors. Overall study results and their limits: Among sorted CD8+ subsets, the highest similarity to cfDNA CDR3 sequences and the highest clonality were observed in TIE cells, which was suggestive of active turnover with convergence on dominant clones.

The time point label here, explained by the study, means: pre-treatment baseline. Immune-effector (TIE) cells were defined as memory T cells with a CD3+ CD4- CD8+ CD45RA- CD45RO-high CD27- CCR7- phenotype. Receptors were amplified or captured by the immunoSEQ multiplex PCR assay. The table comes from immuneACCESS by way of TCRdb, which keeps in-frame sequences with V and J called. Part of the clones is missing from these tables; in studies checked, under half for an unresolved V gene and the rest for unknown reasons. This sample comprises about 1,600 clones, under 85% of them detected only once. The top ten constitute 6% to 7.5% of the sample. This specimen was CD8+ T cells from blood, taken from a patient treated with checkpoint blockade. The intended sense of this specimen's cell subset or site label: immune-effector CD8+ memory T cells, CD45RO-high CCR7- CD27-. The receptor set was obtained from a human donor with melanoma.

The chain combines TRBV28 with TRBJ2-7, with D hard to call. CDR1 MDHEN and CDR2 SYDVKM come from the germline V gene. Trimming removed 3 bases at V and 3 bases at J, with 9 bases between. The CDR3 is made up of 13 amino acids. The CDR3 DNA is TGTGCCAGCAGTTTCAATCCGAACTACGAGCAGTACTTC. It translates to CASSFNPNYEQYF.

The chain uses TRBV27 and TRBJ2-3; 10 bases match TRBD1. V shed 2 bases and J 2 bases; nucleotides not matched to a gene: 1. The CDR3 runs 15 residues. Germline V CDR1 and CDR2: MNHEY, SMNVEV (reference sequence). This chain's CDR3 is CASSLGTGVTDTQYF. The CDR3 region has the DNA TGTGCCAGCAGTTTAGGGACAGGGGTCACAGATACGCAGTATTTT.

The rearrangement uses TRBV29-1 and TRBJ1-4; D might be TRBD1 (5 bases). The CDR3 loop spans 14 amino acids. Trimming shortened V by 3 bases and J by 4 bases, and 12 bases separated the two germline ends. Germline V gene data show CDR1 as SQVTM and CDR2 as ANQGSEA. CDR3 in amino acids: CSVDPGEGNEKLFF. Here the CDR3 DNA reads TGCAGCGTTGACCCGGGGGAGGGTAATGAAAAACTGTTTTTT.

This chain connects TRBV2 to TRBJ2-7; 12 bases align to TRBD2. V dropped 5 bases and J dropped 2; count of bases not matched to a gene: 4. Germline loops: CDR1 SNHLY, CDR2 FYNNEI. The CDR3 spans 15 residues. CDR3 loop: CASSPTSGSAYEQYF. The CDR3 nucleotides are TGTGCCAGCAGTCCGACTAGCGGGAGCGCCTACGAGCAGTACTTC. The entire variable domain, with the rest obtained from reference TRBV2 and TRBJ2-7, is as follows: EPEVTQTPSHQVTQMGQEVILRCVPISNHLYFYWYRQILGQKVEFLVSFYNNEISEKSEIFDDQFSVERPDGSNFTLKIRSTKLEDSAMYFCASSPTSGSAYEQYFGPGTRLTVT.

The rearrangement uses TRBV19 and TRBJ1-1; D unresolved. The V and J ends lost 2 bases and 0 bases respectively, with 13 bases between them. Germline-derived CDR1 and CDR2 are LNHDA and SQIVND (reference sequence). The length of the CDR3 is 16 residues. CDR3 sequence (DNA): TGTGCCAGTAGTATAAATTTCGGACGGCTGAACACTGAAGCTTTCTTT. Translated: CASSINFGRLNTEAFF.

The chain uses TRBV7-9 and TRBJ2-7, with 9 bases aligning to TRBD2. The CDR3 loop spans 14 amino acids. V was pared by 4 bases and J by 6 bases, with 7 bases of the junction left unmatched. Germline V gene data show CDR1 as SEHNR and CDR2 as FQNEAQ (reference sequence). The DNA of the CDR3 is TGTGCCAGCAGCTCAGCTAGCGGGATCCTCGAGCAGTACTTC. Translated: CASSSASGILEQYF.

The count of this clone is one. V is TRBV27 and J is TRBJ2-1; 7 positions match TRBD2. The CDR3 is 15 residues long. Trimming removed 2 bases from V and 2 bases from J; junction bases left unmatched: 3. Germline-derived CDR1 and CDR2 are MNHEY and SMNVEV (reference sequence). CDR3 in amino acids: CASSLMGGTYNEQFF. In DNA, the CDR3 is TGTGCCAGCAGTTTAATGGGGGGGACCTACAATGAGCAGTTCTTC.

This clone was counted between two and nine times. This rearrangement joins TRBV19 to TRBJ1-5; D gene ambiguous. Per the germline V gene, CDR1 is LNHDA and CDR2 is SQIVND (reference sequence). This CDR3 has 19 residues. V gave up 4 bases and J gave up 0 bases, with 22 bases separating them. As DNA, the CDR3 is TGTGCCAGTAGTAAGGAGAAAGAATGGTTCGTTAATAGCAATCAGCCCCAGCATTTT. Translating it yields CASSKEKEWFVNSNQPQHF.

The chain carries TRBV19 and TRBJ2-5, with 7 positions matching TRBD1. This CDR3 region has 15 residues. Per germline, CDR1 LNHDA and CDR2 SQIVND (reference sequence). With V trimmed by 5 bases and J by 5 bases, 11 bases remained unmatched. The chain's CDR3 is CASSPRDRAGETQYF. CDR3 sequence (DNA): TGTGCCAGTAGTCCGAGAGACAGGGCCGGGGAGACCCAGTACTTC.

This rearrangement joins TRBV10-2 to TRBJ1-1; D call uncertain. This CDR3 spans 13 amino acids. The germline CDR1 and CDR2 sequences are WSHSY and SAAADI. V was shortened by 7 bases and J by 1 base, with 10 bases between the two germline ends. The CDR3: CASTPAGNTEAFF. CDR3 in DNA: TGCGCCAGCACTCCGGCAGGGAACACTGAAGCTTTCTTT.

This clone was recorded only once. The CDR3 is CASSQDWGISYNEQFF. DNA for the CDR3: TGCGCCAGCAGCCAAGATTGGGGGATCTCCTACAATGAGCAGTTCTTC. The V gene is TRBV4-3, the J gene TRBJ2-1; D may match TRBD1 or TRBD2 (5 bases each). The CDR3 covers 16 residues. Germline values: CDR1 LGHNA, CDR2 YSLEER. The V end was cut by 0 bases, the J end by 0 bases, with 9 bases between.

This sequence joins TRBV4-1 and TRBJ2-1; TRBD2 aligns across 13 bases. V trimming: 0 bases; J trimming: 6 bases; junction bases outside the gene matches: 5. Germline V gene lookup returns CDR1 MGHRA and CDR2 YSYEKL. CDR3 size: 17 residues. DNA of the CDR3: TGCGCCAGCAGCCAAGACCCGGGACTAGCGGGATTCAATGAGCAGTTCTTC. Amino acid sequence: CASSQDPGLAGFNEQFF.

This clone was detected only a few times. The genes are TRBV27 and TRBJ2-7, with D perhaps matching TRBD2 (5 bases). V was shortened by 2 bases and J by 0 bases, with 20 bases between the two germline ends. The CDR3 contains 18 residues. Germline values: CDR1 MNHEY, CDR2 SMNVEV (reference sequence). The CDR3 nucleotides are TGTGCCAGCAGTTTAAGCGGTCCTCGGGGATGGAGCTCCTACGAGCAGTACTTC. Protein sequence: CASSLSGPRGWSSYEQYF.

The CDR3 reads CASSEVAQAGVTDTQYF. DNA of the CDR3: TGTGCCAGCAGTGAAGTTGCGCAGGCAGGGGTGACAGATACGCAGTATTTT. This chain links TRBV6-1 with TRBJ2-3; D is perhaps TRBD1 (6 bases). Deletions cut 1 base from V and 3 bases from J, with 17 bases between. Germline values: CDR1 MNHNS, CDR2 SASEGT. The CDR3 totals 17 residues.

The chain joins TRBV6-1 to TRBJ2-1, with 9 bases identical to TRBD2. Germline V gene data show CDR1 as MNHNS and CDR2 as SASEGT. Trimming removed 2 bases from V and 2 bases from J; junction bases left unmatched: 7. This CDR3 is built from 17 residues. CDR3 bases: TGTGCCAGCAGTGAAAATTGGGCTAGCGGGACCTACAATGAGCAGTTCTTC. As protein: CASSENWASGTYNEQFF.

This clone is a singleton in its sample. This chain's CDR3 is CASSQQTGSGDEQFF. The CDR3 coding sequence is TGCGCCAGCAGCCAGCAGACCGGGAGTGGCGATGAGCAGTTCTTC. V gene TRBV4-1 combines with J gene TRBJ2-1; tentative D call: TRBD2 (6 bases). Germline CDR1 reads MGHRA; CDR2 reads YSYEKL. V gave up 3 bases and J gave up 8 bases, with 17 bases separating them. CDR3 length: 15 residues.

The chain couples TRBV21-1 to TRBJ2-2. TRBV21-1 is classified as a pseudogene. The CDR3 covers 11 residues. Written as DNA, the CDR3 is TGTGCCAGCACACCCCCCGGGGAGCTGTTTTTT. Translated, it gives CASTPPGELFF.